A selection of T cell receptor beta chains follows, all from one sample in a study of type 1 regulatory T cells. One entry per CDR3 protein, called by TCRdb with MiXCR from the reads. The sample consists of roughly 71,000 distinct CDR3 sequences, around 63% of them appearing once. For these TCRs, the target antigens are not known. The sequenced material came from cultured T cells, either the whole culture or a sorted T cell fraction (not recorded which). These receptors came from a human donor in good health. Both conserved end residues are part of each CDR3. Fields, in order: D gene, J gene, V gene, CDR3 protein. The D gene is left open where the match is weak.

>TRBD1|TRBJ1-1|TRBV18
CASSPQQGMGTEAFF
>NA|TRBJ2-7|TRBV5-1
CASSLDNLGVREQYF
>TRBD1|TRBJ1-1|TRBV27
CASSWVKGATEAFF
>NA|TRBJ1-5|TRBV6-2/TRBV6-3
CASSPPRYRSNNQPQHF
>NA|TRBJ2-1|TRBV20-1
CSAPLLRSNEQFF
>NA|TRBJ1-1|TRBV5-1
CASSLNSGGTEAFF
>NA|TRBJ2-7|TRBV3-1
CASSQAVSYGEQYF
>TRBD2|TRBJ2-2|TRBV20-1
CSARKSGTSTTGELFF
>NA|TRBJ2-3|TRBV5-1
CASSLDSALDTQYF
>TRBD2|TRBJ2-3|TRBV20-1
CSAHSGLAGAGTDTQYF
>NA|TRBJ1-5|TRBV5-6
CASSLRADNQPQHF
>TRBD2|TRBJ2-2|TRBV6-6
CASTLIAGTGELFF
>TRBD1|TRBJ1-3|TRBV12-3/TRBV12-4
CASSALLGTARSGNTIYF